One and the same sample provided the 11 T cell receptor beta chains below, sequenced in a study of blood T cell repertoires in COVID-19. Using immunoSEQ multiplex PCR, the repertoire was profiled, and TCRdb retains in-frame clones only, with some absent. The table has around 130,000 clones, around 83% seen once. Sequenced: peripheral blood. All receptors come from a young man with COVID-19, enrolled during active disease.

The chain is built from TRBV4-2 and TRBJ2-3; 8 nucleotides line up with TRBD2. Germline assignment: CDR1 LGHNA and CDR2 YNFKEQ. V was clipped by 1 base and J by 2 bases; unmatched bases: 5. The CDR3 covers 16 residues. CDR3: CASSQGSGIHTDTQYF. The CDR3 region has the DNA TGTGCCAGCAGCCAAGGTAGCGGGATTCACACAGATACGCAGTATTTT.

The V gene is TRBV11-2, the J gene TRBJ1-2; 8 bases agree with TRBD1. The V and J ends lost 2 bases and 4 bases, in that order; junction bases with no gene match: 9. There are 16 residues in the CDR3. Germline V CDR1 and CDR2: SGHAT, FQNNGV. CDR3 coding DNA: TGTGCCAGCAGCTTATATCAGGGGGCGGACGGCTATGGCTACACCTTC. It specifies CASSLYQGADGYGYTF.

The rearrangement joins TRBV6-2 or TRBV6-3 to TRBJ1-1, with TRBD1 matching over 7 bases. V trimming: 4 bases; J trimming: 5 bases; junction bases outside the gene matches: 7. The CDR3 runs 14 residues. Germline V gene data show CDR1 as MNHEY and CDR2 as SVGEGT. Written as DNA, the CDR3 is TGTGCCAGCAGTTCACAGGGGCTTTGGACTGAAGCTTTCTTT. It yields the protein CASSSQGLWTEAFF.

The chain combines TRBV2 with TRBJ1-1, with unresolved D. Germline assignment: CDR1 SNHLY and CDR2 FYNNEI. Trimming pared 0 bases from V and 6 bases from J, leaving 8 bases between. CDR3 length: 13 residues. CDR3 protein: CASSEAEIAEAFF. CDR3 sequence (DNA): TGTGCCAGCAGTGAAGCAGAGATCGCTGAAGCTTTCTTT.

The chain joins TRBV10-3 to TRBJ1-6; a possible D gene is TRBD1 (5 bases). V was cut by 9 bases and J by 12 bases, with 18 bases left in between. Germline CDR1 and CDR2: ENHRY and SYGVKD. CDR3 length: 13 residues. The CDR3 coding sequence is TGTGCCATAAACCGGGGAGGGGAACAACCCCTCCACTTT. Translated: CAINRGGEQPLHF.

This clone has only one observation. This chain connects TRBV7-2 to TRBJ2-3; perhaps TRBD1 as D (5 bases). CDR1 SGHTA and CDR2 FQGNSA come from the germline V gene. The CDR3 runs to 16 residues. Trimming cost V 5 bases and J 1 base, with 16 bases left between them. CDR3 in DNA: TGTGCCAGCAGCAAGAGGCCAGGGATCGGCACAGATACGCAGTATTTT. Protein product: CASSKRPGIGTDTQYF.

V usage is TRBV28 and J usage is TRBJ2-7; TRBD1 aligns across 9 bases. The V gene's germline CDR1 is MDHEN and CDR2 SYDVKM. The CDR3 spans 15 residues. The J segment lost 2 bases and the V segment lost 7 bases, leaving 9 bases of the junction unmatched. CDR3 sequence reads: CASNKPGQGPYEQYF. CDR3 nucleotide sequence: TGTGCCAGCAACAAACCGGGACAGGGCCCCTACGAGCAGTACTTC.

The V call is TRBV7-9, the J call TRBJ1-4, with D perhaps matching TRBD1 (5 bases). V lost 3 bases and J lost 5, with 7 bases in between. CDR1 SEHNR and CDR2 FQNEAQ come from the germline V gene (reference sequence). This CDR3 contains 13 residues. CDR3 in amino acids: CASSFTGNEKLFF. CDR3 coding DNA: TGTGCCAGCAGCTTTACAGGAAATGAAAAACTGTTTTTT.

The V call is TRBV6-5, the J call TRBJ2-7, with a tentative D call TRBD2 (5 bases). The CDR3 loop spans 13 amino acids. Looked up from germline, CDR1 is MNHEY and CDR2 is SVGAGI. V shed 0 bases and J shed 2 bases, with 5 bases lying between them. This CDR3 is CASSYSRAYEQYF. DNA of the CDR3: TGTGCCAGCAGTTACTCGAGGGCCTACGAGCAGTACTTC.

The DNA for the CDR3 is TGTGCCAGCAGCCCTGGACTAGCTGCCGAGCAGTACTTC. Its translation is CASSPGLAAEQYF. The rearrangement joins TRBV7-8 to TRBJ2-7; 8 positions match TRBD2. The CDR3 loop spans 13 amino acids. V was pared by 5 bases and J by 6 bases, with 6 bases of the junction left unmatched. Germline V gene data show CDR1 as SGHVS and CDR2 as FQNEAQ.

The rearrangement uses TRBV27 and TRBJ2-6; TRBD2 matches 7 bases. From germline, CDR1 is MNHEY and CDR2 SMNVEV (reference sequence). The CDR3 length is 15 residues. Germline trimming cut 6 bases from V and 1 base from J; bases unmatched to any gene: 3. The CDR3 nucleotides read TGTGCCAGCAGCCTCGGGGGGTCTGGGGCCAACGTCCTGACTTTC. Protein sequence: CASSLGGSGANVLTF.